This T cell receptor (beta chain) is from a study of T cells in Graves' hyperthyroidism and ophthalmopathy. Study results and caveats: From stable hyperthyroidism, ophthalmopathy was separated by a 13 V-J model. Appearing also in blood were most of the thyroid clonotypes expanded above 0.001.

This clonotype was detected ten times or more. Antigen unknown. Recently diagnosed hyperthyroidism of less than 2 months' duration affected patients aged 18 to 65. The study excluded patients with uncontrolled infection, other autoimmune disease, pregnancy or lactation. CDR1 and CDR2 from the germline V gene are SGHAT and FQDESV (reference sequence). The CDR3 runs 16 residues. Between the trimmed V and J ends, which lost 2 bases and 0 bases, there was a span of 11 bases. RNA transcripts provided the source from which TCR beta CDR3 regions were amplified. HTBI primers drove first-round RT-PCR of the TCR CDR3. In TCRdb, the multiplex PCR reads were re-called with MiXCR into one record per CDR3 protein. The table has approximately 520,000 distinct CDR3 sequences, less than 25% seen once.

Input material: blood. The receptor was isolated from a man aged 18 to 30 with Graves' hyperthyroidism. The chain uses TRBV11-1 and TRBJ1-3, with D perhaps matching TRBD1 (6 bases). The CDR3 protein is CASSLRTADSGNTIYF. Here the CDR3 DNA reads TGTGCCAGCAGCTTAAGGACAGCAGACTCTGGAAACACCATATATTTT.